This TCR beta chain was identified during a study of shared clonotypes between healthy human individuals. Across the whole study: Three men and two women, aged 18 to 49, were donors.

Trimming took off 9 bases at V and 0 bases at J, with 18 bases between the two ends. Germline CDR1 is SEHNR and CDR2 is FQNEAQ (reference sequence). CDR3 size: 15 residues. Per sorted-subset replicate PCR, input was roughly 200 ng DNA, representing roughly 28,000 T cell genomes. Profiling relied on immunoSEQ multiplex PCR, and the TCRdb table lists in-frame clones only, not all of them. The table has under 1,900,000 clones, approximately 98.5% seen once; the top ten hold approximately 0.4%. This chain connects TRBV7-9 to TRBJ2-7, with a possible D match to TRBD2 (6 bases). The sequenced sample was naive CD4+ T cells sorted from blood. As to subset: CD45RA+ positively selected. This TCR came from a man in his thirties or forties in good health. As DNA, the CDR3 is TGTGCCAGTGCCCCCCGGGAGTTGAGCTCCTACGAGCAGTACTTC. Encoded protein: CASAPRELSSYEQYF.